A single sample is the source of the 9 T cell receptor beta chains below, sequenced in a study of shared T cell receptors in the human thymus. The method was immunoSEQ multiplex PCR; TCRdb's version includes in-frame clones alone and lacks a portion of them. This table has hundreds of thousands of clones, 95% appearing once. The sample was thymocytes. These receptors were collected from a human donor.

The CDR3 sequence: CASMREVRSYNEQFF. For the CDR3, the DNA is TGTGCCAGCATGCGGGAGGTTCGTTCCTACAATGAGCAGTTCTTC. The gene calls are TRBV6-5 and TRBJ2-1; 8 bases are shared with TRBD2. The CDR3 length is 15 residues. Trimming took 7 bases from V and 1 from J; bases not matched to a gene: 6. Germline V gene lookup returns CDR1 MNHEY and CDR2 SVGAGI.

This chain links TRBV19 with TRBJ1-5, with D perhaps TRBD1 (5 bases). This CDR3 has 14 residues. Trimming pared 5 bases from V and 5 bases from J, leaving 13 bases between. CDR1 is LNHDA, CDR2 SQIVND, per germline (reference sequence). Here the CDR3 reads CASSVAGFDQPQHF. CDR3 nucleotide sequence: TGTGCCAGTAGTGTCGCAGGGTTTGATCAGCCCCAGCATTTT.

This chain uses TRBV2 with TRBJ2-1; TRBD2 matches at 13 bases. The V gene's germline CDR1 is SNHLY and CDR2 FYNNEI. V trimming: 6 bases; J trimming: 5 bases; junction bases outside the gene matches: 1. The CDR3 runs to 14 residues. The CDR3 region is CASRGTSGNNEQFF. In DNA, the CDR3 is TGTGCCAGCAGAGGGACTAGCGGGAACAATGAGCAGTTCTTC.

As DNA, the CDR3 is TGTGCCAGCAGCAAAGGGCAGCCGAACACTGAAGCTTTCTTT. Its translation: CASSKGQPNTEAFF. V usage is TRBV21-1 and J usage is TRBJ1-1. TRBV21-1 is shown as a pseudogene. CDR3 length: 14 amino acids.

The J gene is TRBJ1-2, the V gene TRBV28; 12 bases map to TRBD1. Germline CDR1 reads MDHEN; CDR2 reads SYDVKM. V shed 5 bases and J 8 bases; nucleotides not matched to a gene: 6. CDR3 length: 14 amino acids. CDR3 DNA sequence: TGTGCCAGCAGTGAGGGACAGGGGGCTCCCGGCTACACCTTC. This encodes CASSEGQGAPGYTF.

CDR3 loop: CAWRPTRDRGRVTEAGELFF. DNA for the CDR3: TGTGCCTGGAGACCCACTCGGGACAGGGGGCGCGTAACAGAAGCCGGGGAGCTGTTTTTT. V is TRBV30 and J is TRBJ2-2; 12 bases map to TRBD1. Trimming cost V 3 bases and J 6 bases; bases outside gene matches: 20. The CDR3 is 20 amino acids. CDR1 is GTSNPN, CDR2 SVGIG, per germline (reference sequence). Complete variable domain (other parts from reference TRBV30 and TRBJ2-2): SQTIHQWPATLVQPVGSPLSLECTVEGTSNPNLYWYRQAAGRGLQLLFYSVGIGQISSEVPQNLSASRPQDRQFILSSKKLLLSDSGFYLCAWRPTRDRGRVTEAGELFFGEGSRLTVL.

The V and J genes are TRBV28 and TRBJ2-7; possibly TRBD1 for D (6 bases). With 6 bases removed from V and 2 bases from J, the gap between germline ends came to 14 bases. Germline values: CDR1 MDHEN, CDR2 SYDVKM. The CDR3 runs 14 residues. This chain's CDR3 is CASSGQWFTYEQYF. In DNA form, the CDR3 reads TGTGCCAGCAGCGGACAGTGGTTCACCTACGAGCAGTACTTC. The whole variable domain, filled in from reference TRBV28 and TRBJ2-7, reads DVKVTQSSRYLVKRTGEKVFLECVQDMDHENMFWYRQDPGLGLRLIYFSYDVKMKEKGDIPEGYSVSREKKERFSLILESASTNQTSMYLCASSGQWFTYEQYFGPGTRLTVT.

The CDR3 is CASSPWSTSSYEQYF. CDR3 coding DNA: TGTGCCAGCTCACCCTGGAGTACGAGCTCCTACGAGCAGTACTTC. This chain connects TRBV18 to TRBJ2-7; no definite D call. Per germline, CDR1 KGHSH and CDR2 LQKENI. The ends were cut back, 3 bases at V and 0 bases at J, with 12 bases in the middle. The CDR3 extends over 15 amino acids.

The chain has TRBV28 and TRBJ2-2; 8 nucleotides align to TRBD2. The CDR3 loop spans 18 amino acids. Losses at the gene ends were 2 bases for V and 7 bases for J; bases not matched to a gene: 15. The germline gives CDR1 MDHEN, CDR2 SYDVKM. CDR3 amino acids: CASSLPRGSGGAGGELFF. The DNA for the CDR3 is TGTGCCAGCAGTTTACCCCGTGGCAGCGGGGGAGCCGGCGGGGAGCTGTTTTTT.